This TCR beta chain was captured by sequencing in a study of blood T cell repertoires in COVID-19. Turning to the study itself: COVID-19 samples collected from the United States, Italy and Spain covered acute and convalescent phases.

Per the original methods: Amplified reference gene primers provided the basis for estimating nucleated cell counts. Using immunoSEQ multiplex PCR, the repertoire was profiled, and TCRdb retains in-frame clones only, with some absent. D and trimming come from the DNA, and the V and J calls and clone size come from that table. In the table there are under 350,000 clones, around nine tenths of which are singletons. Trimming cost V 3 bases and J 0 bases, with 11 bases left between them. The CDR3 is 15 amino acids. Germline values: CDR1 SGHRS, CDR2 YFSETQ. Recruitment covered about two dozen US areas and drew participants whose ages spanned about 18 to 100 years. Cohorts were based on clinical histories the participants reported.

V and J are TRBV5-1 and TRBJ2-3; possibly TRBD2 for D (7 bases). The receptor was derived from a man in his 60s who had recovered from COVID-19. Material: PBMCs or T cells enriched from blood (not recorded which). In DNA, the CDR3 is TGCGCCAGCAGCTCGGGGGGCCTTAGCACAGATACGCAGTATTTT. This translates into CASSSGGLSTDTQYF.